The clone carrying this TCR beta chain was counted ten times or more. The data are from a study of human T cells and chemical hapten exposure. Study summary: Application of 0.01% DPC to the upper back was done by patch test, with a reading at 6 days.

Germline loops: CDR1 SQVTM, CDR2 ANQGSEA. The CDR3 extends over 13 amino acids. V shed 7 bases and J shed 1 base, with 13 bases lying between them. The time point here: patch test 1, 2 weeks after DPC sensitization. Treatment in this sample: therapeutic diphenylcyclopropenone sensitization with weekly scalp DPC. MiXCR, run by TCRdb on the RACE reads, gives a single entry per CDR3 protein. The sample contains about 120,000 distinct CDR3 sequences, roughly 13% of which appear only once. The chain carries TRBV29-1 and TRBJ1-1, with D possibly matching TRBD1 (6 bases). The TCR originated in a man younger than 30 with alopecia areata. Some clones in this sample may be carry-over from other donors' samples. The sample consisted of whole blood, taken in connection with sensitization to the hapten diphenylcyclopropenone (DPC). CDR3 DNA sequence: TGCAGCGCACTCCGGGACACGAACACTGAAGCTTTCTTT. Translated: CSALRDTNTEAFF.